Each of the 30 T cell receptor beta chains below was sequenced from the same sample in a study of blood T cells in healthy people across ages. Then a second PCR, running about 6 to 12 cycles, was carried out with a sample-barcoded 5' primer and a J-beta primer mix. TCRdb recomputed calls from the 5' RACE reads with MiXCR, one row per CDR3 protein. The table shows about a million distinct CDR3 sequences, with just over 50% occurring only once. What was sequenced was blood. These receptors were obtained from a woman aged 60-70 years in good health.

The chain carries TRBV28 and TRBJ2-1; D possibly uses TRBD1 or TRBD2 (5 bases each). Trimming pared 4 bases from V and 0 bases from J, leaving 25 bases between. This CDR3 is 20 amino acids long. Germline loops: CDR1 MDHEN, CDR2 SYDVKM. The CDR3 loop is CASSWVGVGDEDSSYNEQFF. CDR3 nucleotide sequence: TGTGCCAGCAGTTGGGTAGGGGTCGGGGACGAGGATAGCTCCTACAATGAGCAGTTCTTC. Full variable domain (outside the CDR3, taken from reference TRBV28 and TRBJ2-1): DVKVTQSSRYLVKRTGEKVFLECVQDMDHENMFWYRQDPGLGLRLIYFSYDVKMKEKGDIPEGYSVSREKKERFSLILESASTNQTSMYLCASSWVGVGDEDSSYNEQFFGPGTRLTVL.

This chain connects TRBV30 to TRBJ1-5; 9 bases fit TRBD1. The CDR3 loop spans 15 amino acids. CDR1 is GTSNPN, CDR2 SVGIG, per germline (reference sequence). Unmatched junction bases numbered 8, after V lost 2 bases and J lost 6 bases. This chain's CDR3 is CAWSSGQGAIQPQHF. CDR3 DNA: TGTGCCTGGAGTTCGGGACAGGGTGCAATTCAGCCCCAGCATTTT.

The chain combines TRBV10-3 with TRBJ2-3; 12 bases are a match to TRBD2. Germline CDR1 reads ENHRY; CDR2 reads SYGVKD. The V gene end was trimmed by 4 bases and the J gene end by 6 bases; junction bases not matched to a gene: 5. The CDR3 is 15 residues long. The CDR3 is CAISVLAGGPDTQYF. CDR3 in DNA: TGTGCCATCAGTGTCCTAGCGGGAGGGCCCGATACGCAGTATTTT.

There are a few counts of this clonotype. The chain employs TRBV20-1 and TRBJ2-1; no definite D call. This CDR3 comprises 14 residues. Germline V gene data show CDR1 as DFQATT and CDR2 as SNEGSKA (reference sequence). Trimming took 5 bases from V and 4 from J, leaving 15 bases between them. The CDR3 is CSAPFPPSYNEQFF. CDR3 DNA sequence: TGCAGTGCTCCGTTCCCTCCTTCTTACAATGAGCAGTTCTTC.

This clonotype was detected a few times. V and J are TRBV28 and TRBJ2-3; a possible D gene is TRBD1 (6 bases). Trimming cost V 2 bases and J 0 bases, with 15 bases left between them. Germline lookup yields CDR1 MDHEN and CDR2 SYDVKM. This CDR3 comprises 17 residues. CDR3 sequence reads: CASSLPTVGASTDTQYF. CDR3 sequence (DNA): TGTGCCAGCAGTTTACCCACCGTGGGGGCGAGCACAGATACGCAGTATTTT.

This chain uses TRBV20-1 with TRBJ2-3; D gene unclear. CDR1 is DFQATT and CDR2 is SNEGSKA in the germline V gene (reference sequence). Trimming shortened V by 2 bases and J by 4 bases, and 13 bases separated the two germline ends. The CDR3 is made up of 14 amino acids. The CDR3 loop reads CSARPFLVPDTQYF. The CDR3 DNA reads as TGCAGTGCTAGACCCTTTCTAGTTCCAGATACGCAGTATTTT.

V usage is TRBV3-1 and J usage is TRBJ2-6; unclear D gene. Trimming cost V 4 bases and J 0 bases, with 10 bases left between them. CDR3 length equals 16 residues. In germline, CDR1 is LGHDT, CDR2 YNNKEL (reference sequence). CDR3 amino acids: CASSPPGDSGANVLTF. Here the CDR3 DNA reads TGTGCCAGCAGCCCCCCAGGAGACTCTGGGGCCAACGTCCTGACTTTC.

This rearrangement joins TRBV28 to TRBJ1-2, with 9 bases fitting TRBD1. The CDR3 has 16 amino acids. The ends lost 8 bases at V and 8 bases at J; junction bases unmatched: 18. Germline V gene lookup returns CDR1 MDHEN and CDR2 SYDVKM. CDR3 region: CASEEDLTGGLGGYTF. The CDR3 DNA follows: TGTGCCAGCGAGGAGGACCTGACAGGGGGTTTGGGAGGCTACACCTTC.

This chain connects TRBV27 to TRBJ2-5; D gene ambiguous. This CDR3 contains 16 residues. CDR1 and CDR2 from the germline V gene are MNHEY and SMNVEV (reference sequence). V lost 8 bases, J lost 0 bases, and 19 bases lay in between. The CDR3 nucleotides read TGTGCCAGCCTTCCAAACGGGCCCCAGGACCAAGAGACCCAGTACTTC. Encoded protein: CASLPNGPQDQETQYF.

This rearrangement joins TRBV29-1 to TRBJ1-1, with D unresolved. The CDR3 is 14 amino acids. With 7 bases removed from V and 0 bases from J, the gap between germline ends came to 15 bases. CDR1 is SQVTM and CDR2 is ANQGSEA in the germline V gene. The CDR3 DNA sequence: TGCAGCGCACGGACGGGCAACATGAACACTGAAGCTTTCTTT. It yields the protein CSARTGNMNTEAFF.

The chain carries TRBV30 and TRBJ2-3; D is undetermined. CDR3 length: 13 residues. Per the germline V gene, CDR1 is GTSNPN and CDR2 is SVGIG (reference sequence). The V and J ends lost 2 bases and 5 bases respectively, with 11 bases between them. CDR3 coding DNA: TGTGCCTGGAGTCACGCCTCTCAAGATACGCAGTATTTT. Protein product: CAWSHASQDTQYF.

The chain couples TRBV29-1 to TRBJ2-1; 10 nucleotides line up with TRBD2. There are 14 residues in the CDR3. Germline assignment: CDR1 SQVTM and CDR2 ANQGSEA. V was pared by 3 bases and J by 4 bases, with 3 bases of the junction left unmatched. The CDR3 sequence: CSVEVSGRYNEQFF. The CDR3 nucleotides are TGCAGCGTTGAGGTTAGCGGGAGGTACAATGAGCAGTTCTTC.

Remarks on this clonotype: The germline gene is not matched at one end of the junction; a read error may be the cause. The chain couples TRBV4-1 to TRBJ2-7; 8 bases fit TRBD1. Germline V lookup: CDR1 MGHRA, CDR2 YSYEKL. The CDR3 loop spans 16 amino acids. CDR3 in amino acids: CASSQDRVQSYYGQYF. CDR3 nucleotide sequence: TGCGCCAGCAGCCAGGACAGGGTCCAGAGTTACTACGGGCAGTACTTC.

The genes are TRBV27 and TRBJ1-2, with TRBD1 matching 7 bases. The length of the CDR3 is 14 residues. The V gene end was trimmed by 6 bases and the J gene end by 8 bases; junction bases not matched to a gene: 12. Germline V gives CDR1 MNHEY, CDR2 SMNVEV (reference sequence). CDR3 protein: CASSPRQGWGGYTF. CDR3 nucleotides: TGTGCCAGCAGCCCCCGACAGGGTTGGGGCGGCTACACCTTC.

This clonotype has ten or more counts. This chain joins TRBV6-6 and TRBJ2-6; D unclear. Trimming took 6 bases from V and 0 from J, leaving 0 bases between them. Germline V CDR1 and CDR2: MNHNY, SVGAGI (reference sequence). CDR3 length: 12 residues. As DNA, the CDR3 is TGTGCCAGCAGCTCTGGGGCCAACGTCCTGACTTTC. Encoded protein: CASSSGANVLTF.

The J gene is TRBJ2-5, the V gene TRBV24-1; no clear D. Looked up from germline, CDR1 is KGHDR and CDR2 is SFDVKD. The CDR3 totals 14 residues. V lost 0 bases to trimming and J lost 5 bases, with 9 bases between them. The CDR3 nucleotides read TGTGCCACCAGTGATTTGCGGATCGGGGAGACCCAGTACTTC. As protein: CATSDLRIGETQYF.

This clonotype was recorded a few times. The chain is built from TRBV7-2 and TRBJ2-3; D gene unclear. Trimming removed 5 bases at V and 5 bases at J, with 8 bases between. The CDR3 covers 12 residues. Germline CDR1 reads SGHTA; CDR2 reads FQGNSA. CDR3: CASSQYRDTQYF. CDR3 nucleotides: TGTGCCAGCAGCCAATACAGAGATACGCAGTATTTT.

The chain employs TRBV5-5 and TRBJ1-6; weak D call: TRBD1 (5 bases). The germline gives CDR1 SGHKS, CDR2 YYEKEE (reference sequence). The length of the CDR3 is 17 residues. Trimming removed 4 bases at V and 0 bases at J, with 14 bases between. In DNA form, the CDR3 reads TGTGCCAGCAGCGTTGTACAGGTCGGCTCCTATAATTCACCCCTCCACTTT. Translated: CASSVVQVGSYNSPLHF.

The rearrangement joins TRBV14 to TRBJ2-5; TRBD2 matches at 8 bases. This CDR3 has 14 residues. J lost 9 bases, V lost 4 bases, and 10 bases had no gene match. Germline V gene sequence: CDR1 SGHDN, CDR2 FVKESK. CDR3 in amino acids: CASSPAGAREAQYF. In DNA form, the CDR3 reads TGTGCCAGCAGCCCAGCGGGAGCGCGGGAGGCCCAGTACTTC.

The rearrangement joins TRBV4-1 to TRBJ2-1; TRBD1 matches 10 bases. This CDR3 contains 16 residues. Trimming removed 2 bases from V and 2 bases from J; junction bases left unmatched: 3. Germline V gives CDR1 MGHRA, CDR2 YSYEKL. The CDR3 coding sequence is TGCGCCAGCAGCCAACCGGGACAGGGGCCCTACAATGAGCAGTTCTTC. It yields the protein CASSQPGQGPYNEQFF.

V usage is TRBV20-1 and J usage is TRBJ2-7, with TRBD1 identical over 7 bases. CDR1 is DFQATT and CDR2 is SNEGSKA in the germline V gene (reference sequence). The CDR3 runs 15 residues. Unmatched junction bases numbered 7, after V lost 2 bases and J lost 0 bases. The CDR3 nucleotides read TGCAGTGCTAGAAGGACAGGCCTTAGCTCCTACGAGCAGTACTTC. Protein product: CSARRTGLSSYEQYF.

The chain combines TRBV20-1 with TRBJ1-2; TRBD1 agrees at 8 bases. The V gene's germline CDR1 is DFQATT and CDR2 SNEGSKA (reference sequence). The CDR3 is made up of 13 amino acids. The junction had 6 bases not matched to a gene; V was cut back by 6 bases and J by 3 bases. The CDR3 protein is CSAEQGDDYGYTF. CDR3 bases: TGCAGTGCAGAACAGGGGGATGACTATGGCTACACCTTC.

V is TRBV6-2 or TRBV6-3 and J is TRBJ2-7; unclear D gene. Germline-derived CDR1 and CDR2 are MNHEY and SVGEGT. The CDR3 sequence is 12 residues long. V gave up 2 bases and J gave up 4 bases, with 6 bases separating them. CDR3 loop: CASSYGRYEQYF. As DNA, the CDR3 is TGTGCCAGCAGTTACGGGCGGTACGAGCAGTACTTC.

The V and J genes are TRBV6-5 and TRBJ1-2; D is ambiguous. Germline CDR1 is MNHEY and CDR2 is SVGAGI. V gave up 6 bases and J gave up 7 bases, with 18 bases separating them. The length of the CDR3 is 14 residues. The chain's CDR3 is CASRFYSGNGGYTF. The CDR3, as DNA: TGTGCCAGCAGATTTTACAGTGGGAATGGTGGCTACACCTTC.

The chain combines TRBV4-1 with TRBJ2-7, with 7 bases lining up with TRBD2. The V gene's germline CDR1 is MGHRA and CDR2 YSYEKL. The CDR3 totals 15 residues. The V and J ends lost 0 bases and 10 bases, in that order; junction bases with no gene match: 12. The CDR3 DNA reads TGCGCCAGCAGCCAAGATCGAAGGTTACGGGAGGCCCAGTACTTC. As protein: CASSQDRRLREAQYF.

The chain employs TRBV28 and TRBJ2-7; TRBD1 agrees at 9 bases. The CDR3 sequence is 17 residues long. CDR1 and CDR2 (germline): MDHEN, SYDVKM. The ends lost 10 bases at V and 1 base at J; junction bases unmatched: 17. The DNA for the CDR3 is TGTGCCAACACGGGACAGGGTGTACTAGGGTCTTCCTACGAGCAGTACTTC. It translates to CANTGQGVLGSSYEQYF.

This clonotype was counted ten times or more. The chain is built from TRBV12-3 or TRBV12-4 and TRBJ2-5; D is undetermined. V was clipped by 6 bases and J by 4 bases, with 9 bases between them. This CDR3 comprises 12 residues. As DNA, the CDR3 is TGTGCCAGCAGCCCTCCCGGAGAGACCCAGTACTTC. This codes for CASSPPGETQYF.

This clonotype was counted between two and nine times. The chain combines TRBV20-1 with TRBJ2-4; D call uncertain. Germline V gene sequence: CDR1 DFQATT, CDR2 SNEGSKA (reference sequence). Trimming cost V 4 bases and J 4 bases, with 14 bases left between them. CDR3 length equals 14 residues. This CDR3 is CSANPTVRKNIQYF. As DNA, the CDR3 is TGCAGTGCTAACCCGACCGTTAGAAAAAACATTCAGTACTTC.

This clonotype was recorded a few times. V and J are TRBV20-1 and TRBJ1-1; no clear D gene. CDR3 length equals 11 residues. Germline CDR1 reads DFQATT; CDR2 reads SNEGSKA (reference sequence). V was shortened by 6 bases and J by 3 bases, with 8 bases between the two germline ends. DNA for the CDR3: TGCAGTGCCGTAGATTACACTGAAGCTTTCTTT. Translated, it gives CSAVDYTEAFF.

The V and J genes are TRBV7-8 and TRBJ1-2; D call uncertain. Germline V gene data show CDR1 as SGHVS and CDR2 as FQNEAQ. The CDR3 contains 15 residues. V was cut by 5 bases and J by 6 bases, with 19 bases left in between. This chain's CDR3 is CASSPQEAQGNGYTF. The CDR3 region has the DNA TGTGCCAGCAGCCCGCAGGAGGCGCAAGGAAATGGCTACACCTTC.